This entry concerns a single T cell receptor (beta chain). Its antigen is unknown. Repertoires were generated with immunoSEQ multiplex PCR, while TCRdb's copy carries only in-frame clones and drops some. The sample holds over 8,500 clones, 80% to 90% seen once. This entry belongs to a study of T cells in localized non-small cell lung cancer. Study-level points and caveats: Among the tissues sampled, uninvolved adjacent lung had the highest T cell clonality, above tumor. Median detection of top 100 tumor clones in adjacent lung was approximately 50 clones. Owing to sequencing of a solitary tumor region, heterogeneity cannot be discounted. A denser population of T cells in blood accompanied longer overall survival.

Looked up from germline, CDR1 is MGHRA and CDR2 is YSYEKL. V was shortened by 0 bases and J by 5 bases, with 8 bases between the two germline ends. The CDR3 is made up of 14 amino acids. The sequences come from peripheral blood mononuclear cells, collected before any cancer treatment. The chain carries TRBV4-1 and TRBJ2-1; D may be TRBD1 (5 bases). The sequence was collected from a female donor aged 60 or older with stage II lung adenocarcinoma. CDR3 amino acids: CASSQDPTDNEQFF. CDR3 DNA sequence: TGCGCCAGCAGCCAAGATCCGACAGACAATGAGCAGTTCTTC.